This T cell receptor (beta chain) came from a study of PD-1 blockade in mismatch repair-deficient tumors. In germline, CDR1 is MNHEY, CDR2 SVGAGI. The CDR3 length is 14 residues. V gave up 10 bases and J gave up 2 bases; unmatched junction bases: 9. The table came from immunoSEQ multiplex PCR; TCRdb's copy has only in-frame clones and leaves some out. The repertoire holds some 100,000 clones, with over 65% as singletons. All patients were mismatch repair deficient, assessed by either PCR or immunohistochemistry. This sequence originates from an adult with mismatch repair-deficient cancer. Sequences were derived from peripheral blood, sampled roughly 36 weeks after starting pembrolizumab. The V gene is TRBV6-5, the J gene TRBJ2-7; 9 positions match TRBD2. The CDR3 protein is CAIRTSDAAYEQYF. The DNA of the CDR3 is TGTGCCATAAGGACTAGCGATGCGGCCTACGAGCAGTACTTC.